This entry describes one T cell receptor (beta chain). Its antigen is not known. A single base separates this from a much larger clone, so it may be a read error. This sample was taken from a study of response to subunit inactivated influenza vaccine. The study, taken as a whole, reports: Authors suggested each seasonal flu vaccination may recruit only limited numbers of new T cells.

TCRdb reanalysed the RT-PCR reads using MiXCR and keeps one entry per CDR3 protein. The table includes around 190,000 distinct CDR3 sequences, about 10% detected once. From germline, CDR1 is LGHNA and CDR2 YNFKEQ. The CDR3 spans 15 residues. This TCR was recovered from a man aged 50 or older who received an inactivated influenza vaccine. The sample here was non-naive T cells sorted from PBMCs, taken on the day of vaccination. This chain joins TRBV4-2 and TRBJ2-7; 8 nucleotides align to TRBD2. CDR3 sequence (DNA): TGTGCCAGCAGCCAACCCGGGACTAGAGGTTACGAGAAGTACTTC. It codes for CASSQPGTRGYEKYF.